A single sample gave rise to the 9 T cell receptor beta chains below, sequenced in a study of T cells expressing NK-cell markers. Following a re-call of the 5' RACE reads, TCRdb has one entry per CDR3 protein and lacks DNA. The clone table shows 200,000 to 300,000 distinct CDR3 sequences, with the ten largest holding 4% to 5%. Sequencing input: blood T cells: a sorted CD56 or NKG2C T cell subset, CD4+ or CD8+ T cells, or bulk PBMC T cells (not recorded which). All receptors derive from a woman between 18 and 70 years old in good health.

This chain links TRBV20-1 with TRBJ2-7. The CDR3 spans 13 residues. Germline CDR1 and CDR2: DFQATT and SNEGSKA (reference sequence). The chain's CDR3 is CSAHSERSYEQYF.

CDR3 protein: CSSLSYQETQYF. The V call is TRBV29-1, the J call TRBJ2-5. Germline CDR1 and CDR2: SQVTM and ANQGSEA. This CDR3 has 12 amino acids.

This chain joins TRBV20-1 and TRBJ2-2; TCRdb indicates TRBD2, and absent DNA this call remains unverified. Germline-derived CDR1 and CDR2 are DFQATT and SNEGSKA (reference sequence). This CDR3 spans 14 amino acids. CDR3 loop: CSANRRADTGELFF.

CDR3 residues: CASSLGSGGASKNIQYF. This rearrangement joins TRBV7-8 to TRBJ2-4; TCRdb selects TRBD2, and the lack of DNA leaves this call unchecked. The CDR3 totals 17 residues. Per the germline V gene, CDR1 is SGHVS and CDR2 is FQNEAQ.

The chain couples TRBV5-1 to TRBJ2-1. In germline, CDR1 is SGHRS, CDR2 YFSETQ. The CDR3 consists of 17 residues. The CDR3 sequence: CASSLTPDDSRGDEQFF.

This chain links TRBV12-3 or TRBV12-4 with TRBJ2-5; absent DNA, TCRdb's TRBD2 call cannot be checked. The CDR3 loop spans 16 amino acids. CDR3 in amino acids: CASNPVSGRSWETQYF.

The chain links TRBV9 to TRBJ2-3; the D gene TCRdb calls, TRBD1, cannot be checked with no DNA. Per germline, CDR1 SGDLS and CDR2 YYNGEE. This CDR3 contains 17 residues. The CDR3 protein is CASSEPQGGLSTDTQYF. The entire variable domain, with the rest obtained from reference TRBV9 and TRBJ2-3, is as follows: DSGVTQTPKHLITATGQRVTLRCSPRSGDLSVYWYQQSLDQGLQFLIQYYNGEERAKGNILERFSAQQFPDLHSELNLSSLELGDSALYFCASSEPQGGLSTDTQYFGPGTRLTVL.

V and J are TRBV20-1 and TRBJ2-1; TCRdb's D call, TRBD1, is unchecked because there is no DNA. The CDR3 is made up of 14 amino acids. Germline assignment: CDR1 DFQATT and CDR2 SNEGSKA (reference sequence). CDR3 residues: CSASTGALYNEQFF.

The chain uses TRBV7-3 and TRBJ2-2; TCRdb outputs TRBD1, but without DNA this stays unchecked. The germline gives CDR1 SGHTA, CDR2 FQGTGA. The CDR3 consists of 15 residues. This CDR3 reads CASSLTGGSGGELFF. Looking up the rest from reference TRBV7-3 and TRBJ2-2 gives the full variable domain: GAGVSQTPSNKVTEKGKYVELRCDPISGHTALYWYRQSLGQGPEFLIYFQGTGAADDSGLPNDRFFAVRPEGSVSTLKIQRTERGDSAVYLCASSLTGGSGGELFFGEGSRLTVL.